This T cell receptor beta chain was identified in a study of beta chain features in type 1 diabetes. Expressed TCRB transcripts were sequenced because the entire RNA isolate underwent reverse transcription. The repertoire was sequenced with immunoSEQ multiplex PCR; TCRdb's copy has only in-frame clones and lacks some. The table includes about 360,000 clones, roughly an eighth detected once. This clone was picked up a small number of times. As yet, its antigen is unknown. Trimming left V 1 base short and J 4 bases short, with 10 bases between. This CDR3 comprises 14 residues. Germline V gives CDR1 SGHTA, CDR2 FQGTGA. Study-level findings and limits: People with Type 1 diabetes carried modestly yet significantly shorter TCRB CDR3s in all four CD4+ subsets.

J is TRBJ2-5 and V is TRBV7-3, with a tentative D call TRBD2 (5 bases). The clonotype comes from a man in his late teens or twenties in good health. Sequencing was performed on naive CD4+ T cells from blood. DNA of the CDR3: TGTGCCAGCAGCTTAAACGGCCTAGCAGAGACCCAGTACTTC. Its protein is CASSLNGLAETQYF.